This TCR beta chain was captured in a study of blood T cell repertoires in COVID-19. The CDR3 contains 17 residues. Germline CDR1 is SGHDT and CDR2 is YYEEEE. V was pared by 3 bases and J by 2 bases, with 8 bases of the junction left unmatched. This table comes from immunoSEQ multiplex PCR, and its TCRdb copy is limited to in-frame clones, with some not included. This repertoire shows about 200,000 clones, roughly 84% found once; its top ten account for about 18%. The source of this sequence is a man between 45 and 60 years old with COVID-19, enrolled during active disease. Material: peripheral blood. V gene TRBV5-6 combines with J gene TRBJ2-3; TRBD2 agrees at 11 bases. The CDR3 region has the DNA TGTGCCAGCAGCTGGGGGACTAGCGGAGAGAACACAGATACGCAGTATTTT. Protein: CASSWGTSGENTDTQYF. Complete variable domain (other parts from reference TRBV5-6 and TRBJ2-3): DAGVTQSPTHLIKTRGQQVTLRCSPKSGHDTVSWYQQALGQGPQFIFQYYEEEERQRGNFPDRFSGHQFPNYSSELNVNALLLGDSALYLCASSWGTSGENTDTQYFGPGTRLTVL.